What follows are 9 T cell receptor beta chains derived from one specimen sequenced in a study of blood T cell repertoires in COVID-19. Here immunoSEQ multiplex PCR was the method, and the copy in TCRdb shows in-frame clones only, minus some. The sample has tens of thousands of clones, roughly 88% seen once. Material: peripheral blood. These TCRs come from a woman in her fifties or sixties with acute or convalescent COVID-19.

This clone was found once. The chain joins TRBV3-1 (or the pseudogene TRBV3-2) to TRBJ2-3; D perhaps matches TRBD1 (5 bases). Germline CDR1 LGHDT, CDR2 YNNKEL (reference sequence). The CDR3 totals 12 residues. Trimming removed 4 bases from V and 5 bases from J, with 7 bases in between. In DNA form, the CDR3 reads TGTGCCAGCAGCCGTAGGGGAGATACGCAGTATTTT. This codes for CASSRRGDTQYF.

The chain recombines TRBV30 with TRBJ2-7; 11 bases line up with TRBD2. The V gene's germline CDR1 is GTSNPN and CDR2 SVGIG (reference sequence). With 8 bases clipped from V and 7 bases from J, the junction kept 22 bases outside the gene matches. CDR3 length: 17 amino acids. CDR3 amino acids: CAGTLRTGLAGGREQYV. In DNA, the CDR3 is TGTGCCGGGACCCTACGGACCGGGCTAGCGGGGGGTAGGGAGCAGTACGTC.

The rearrangement links TRBV18 to TRBJ1-2; 11 bases line up with TRBD1. V lost 3 bases, J lost 8 bases, and 17 bases stayed unmatched. This CDR3 comprises 18 residues. CDR1 KGHSH and CDR2 LQKENI come from the germline V gene. Here the CDR3 DNA reads TGTGCCAGCTCACCCATACCGGGACAGGGGGATGGAAGGTTCGGCTACACCTTC. Protein: CASSPIPGQGDGRFGYTF.

The rearrangement uses TRBV21-1 and TRBJ1-1. TRBV21-1 is noted as a pseudogene. The CDR3 sequence is 12 residues long. The CDR3 nucleotides are TGTGCCAGCAGCCCGCGGAACACTGAAGCTTTCTTT. As protein: CASSPRNTEAFF.

The chain links TRBV18 to TRBJ1-1; TRBD1 agrees at 8 bases. Unmatched junction bases numbered 5, after V lost 4 bases and J lost 1 base. Germline CDR1 KGHSH, CDR2 LQKENI. The CDR3 is 15 amino acids. The CDR3 is CASSLGQATNTEAFF. The CDR3 bases are TGTGCCAGCTCACTGGGACAGGCCACGAACACTGAAGCTTTCTTT.

The V call is TRBV5-6, the J call TRBJ1-3; D perhaps matches TRBD1 (6 bases). V was clipped by 4 bases and J by 0 bases, with 11 bases between them. This CDR3 has 15 amino acids. Germline values: CDR1 SGHDT, CDR2 YYEEEE. The CDR3 loop is CASSDEQGSGNTIYF. Here the CDR3 DNA reads TGTGCCAGCAGCGATGAACAGGGCTCTGGAAACACCATATATTTT.

V is TRBV28 and J is TRBJ1-5, with 9 positions matching TRBD1. This CDR3 spans 15 amino acids. Germline V gene lookup returns CDR1 MDHEN and CDR2 SYDVKM. V trimming: 9 bases; J trimming: 2 bases; junction bases outside the gene matches: 8. The CDR3 DNA reads TGTGCCAGTTCCCCGACAGGGGGGGGCAATCAGCCCCAGCATTTT. Translating it yields CASSPTGGGNQPQHF. Combining the CDR3 with reference TRBV28 and TRBJ1-5 gives the whole variable domain DVKVTQSSRYLVKRTGEKVFLECVQDMDHENMFWYRQDPGLGLRLIYFSYDVKMKEKGDIPEGYSVSREKKERFSLILESASTNQTSMYLCASSPTGGGNQPQHFGDGTRLSIL.

The rearrangement joins TRBV9 to TRBJ2-1; 10 nucleotides match TRBD2. V trimming: 3 bases; J trimming: 7 bases; junction bases outside the gene matches: 7. The CDR3 extends over 15 amino acids. Germline V gene sequence: CDR1 SGDLS, CDR2 YYNGEE. In nucleotides, the CDR3 is TGTGCCAGCAGCGGGAGCGGGGGGGGGAAGAATGAGCAGTTCTTC. Encoded protein: CASSGSGGGKNEQFF.

The chain recombines TRBV28 with TRBJ1-6; 8 bases are shared with TRBD1. The CDR3 extends over 19 amino acids. Germline lookup yields CDR1 MDHEN and CDR2 SYDVKM. V trimming: 2 bases; J trimming: 0 bases; junction bases outside the gene matches: 9. This chain's CDR3 is CASSLPGQGTRSYNSPLHF. CDR3 nucleotide sequence: TGTGCCAGCAGTTTACCTGGACAGGGAACACGCTCCTATAATTCACCCCTCCACTTT.